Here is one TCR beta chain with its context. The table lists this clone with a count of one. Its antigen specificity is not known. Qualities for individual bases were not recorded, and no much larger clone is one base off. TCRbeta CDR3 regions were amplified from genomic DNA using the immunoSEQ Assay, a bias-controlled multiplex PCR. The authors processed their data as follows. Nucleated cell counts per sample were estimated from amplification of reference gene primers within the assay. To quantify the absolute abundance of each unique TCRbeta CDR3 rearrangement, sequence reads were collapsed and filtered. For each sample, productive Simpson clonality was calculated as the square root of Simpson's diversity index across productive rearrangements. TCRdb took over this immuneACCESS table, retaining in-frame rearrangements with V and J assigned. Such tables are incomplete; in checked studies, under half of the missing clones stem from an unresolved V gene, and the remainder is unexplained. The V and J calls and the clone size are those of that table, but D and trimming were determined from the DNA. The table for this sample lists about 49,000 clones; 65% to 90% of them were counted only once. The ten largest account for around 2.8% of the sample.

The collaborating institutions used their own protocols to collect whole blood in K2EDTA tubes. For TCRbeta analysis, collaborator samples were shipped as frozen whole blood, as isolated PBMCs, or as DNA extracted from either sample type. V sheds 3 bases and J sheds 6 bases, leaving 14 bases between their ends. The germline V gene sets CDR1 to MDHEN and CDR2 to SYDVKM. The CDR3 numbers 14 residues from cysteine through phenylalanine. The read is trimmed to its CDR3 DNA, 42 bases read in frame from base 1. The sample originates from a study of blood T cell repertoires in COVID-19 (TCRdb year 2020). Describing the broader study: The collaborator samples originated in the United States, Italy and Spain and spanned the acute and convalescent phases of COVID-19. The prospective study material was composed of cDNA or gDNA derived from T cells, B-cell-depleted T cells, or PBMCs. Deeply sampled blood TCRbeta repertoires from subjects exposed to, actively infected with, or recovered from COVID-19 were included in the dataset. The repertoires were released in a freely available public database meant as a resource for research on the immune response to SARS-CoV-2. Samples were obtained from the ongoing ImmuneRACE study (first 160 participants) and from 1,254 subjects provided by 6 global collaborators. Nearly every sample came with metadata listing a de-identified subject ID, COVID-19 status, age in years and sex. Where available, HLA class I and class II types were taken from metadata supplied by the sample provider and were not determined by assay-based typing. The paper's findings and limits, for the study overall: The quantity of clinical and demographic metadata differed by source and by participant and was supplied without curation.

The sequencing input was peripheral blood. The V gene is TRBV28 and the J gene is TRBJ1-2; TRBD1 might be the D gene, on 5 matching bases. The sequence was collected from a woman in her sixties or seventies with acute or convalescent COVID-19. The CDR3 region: CASSLWRGADGYTF. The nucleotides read TGTGCCAGCAGTTTGTGGAGGGGCGCGGATGGCTACACCTTC.